The 4 T cell receptor beta chains below come from one sample, sequenced in a study of shared T cell receptors in the human thymus. Libraries were prepared by immunoSEQ multiplex PCR; TCRdb keeps only in-frame clonotypes and omits some of them. The sample has hundreds of thousands of clones; 80% to 90% are singletons. These data were likewise used in another study, on human thymus T cells.

The specimen sequenced was thymocytes. All receptors come from a boy under two years old with a congenital heart defect.

In the case of this clone: Germline and junction disagree at one end, which may indicate a read error. Within the sample, other DNA sequences also encode this same CDR3. Here the CDR3 reads CASSKPNPDPGQGASSYNSPLHF. CDR3 DNA: TGTGCCAGCAGCAAACCAAACCCAGATCCGGGACAGGGGGCGAGCTCCTATAATTCCCCCCTCCACTTT. The chain is built from TRBV9 and TRBJ1-6, with 12 bases that match TRBD1. The V gene's germline CDR1 is SGDLS and CDR2 YYNGEE. This CDR3 comprises 23 residues.

The chain recombines TRBV7-2 with TRBJ2-7; possible D gene TRBD1, 5 bases. The V gene lost 1 base and the J gene lost 2 bases, with 18 bases spanning the gap. This CDR3 region has 17 residues. Germline loops: CDR1 SGHTA, CDR2 FQGNSA. CDR3 nucleotides: TGTGCCAGCAGCTTAGATTCCCCCATTGACAGCGCCTACGAGCAGTACTTC. Encoded protein: CASSLDSPIDSAYEQYF.

This chain links TRBV19 with TRBJ2-3; 10 nucleotides match TRBD2. CDR1 and CDR2 (germline): LNHDA, SQIVND (reference sequence). This CDR3 has 16 residues. V lost 3 bases, J lost 13 bases, and 16 bases stayed unmatched. CDR3 amino acids: CASSIFSGGRVDTKYF. CDR3 sequence (DNA): TGTGCCAGTAGTATCTTTAGCGGGGGGCGGGTAGATACTAAGTATTTT.

This clone was seen a few times. The chain joins TRBV7-6 to TRBJ2-7; TRBD2 matches at 7 bases. The CDR3 is made up of 15 amino acids. In germline, CDR1 is SGHVS, CDR2 FNYEAQ. The ends lost 2 bases at V and 6 bases at J; junction bases unmatched: 10. For the CDR3, the DNA is TGTGCCAGCAGCTTAAGGTCGGGGGGAGGTGGCGAGCAGTACTTC. It yields the protein CASSLRSGGGGEQYF.